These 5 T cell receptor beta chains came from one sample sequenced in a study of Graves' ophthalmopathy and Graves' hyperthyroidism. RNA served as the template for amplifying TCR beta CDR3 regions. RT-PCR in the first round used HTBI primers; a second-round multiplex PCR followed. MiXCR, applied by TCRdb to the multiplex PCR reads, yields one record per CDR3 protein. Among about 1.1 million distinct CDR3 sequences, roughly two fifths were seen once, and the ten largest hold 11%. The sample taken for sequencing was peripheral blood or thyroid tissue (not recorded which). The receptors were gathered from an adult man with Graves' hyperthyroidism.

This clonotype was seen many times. CDR3 DNA sequence: TGTGCCAGCAGACTGGGACTAGGGGCGGGGACCGGGGAGCTGTTTTTT. Residues: CASRLGLGAGTGELFF. V usage is TRBV2 and J usage is TRBJ2-2; 8 positions agree with TRBD2. The CDR3 consists of 16 residues. Germline trimming cut 6 bases from V and 5 bases from J; bases unmatched to any gene: 11. Germline CDR1 SNHLY, CDR2 FYNNEI.

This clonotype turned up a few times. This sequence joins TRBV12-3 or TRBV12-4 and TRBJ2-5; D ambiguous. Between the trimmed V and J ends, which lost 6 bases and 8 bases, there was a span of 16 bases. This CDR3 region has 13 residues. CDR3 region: CASRRGASITQYF. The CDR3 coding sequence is TGTGCCAGCAGGAGAGGTGCCAGCATAACCCAGTACTTC.

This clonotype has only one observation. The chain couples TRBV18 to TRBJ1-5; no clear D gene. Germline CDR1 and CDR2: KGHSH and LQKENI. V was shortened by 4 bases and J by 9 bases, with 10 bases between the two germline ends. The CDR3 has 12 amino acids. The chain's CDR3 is CASSRPNSPQHF. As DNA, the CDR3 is TGTGCCAGCTCACGACCAAATTCGCCCCAGCATTTT.

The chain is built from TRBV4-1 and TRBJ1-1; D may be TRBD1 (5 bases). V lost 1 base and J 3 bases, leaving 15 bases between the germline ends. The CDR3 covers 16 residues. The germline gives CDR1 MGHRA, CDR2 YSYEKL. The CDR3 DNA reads TGCGCCAGCAGCCAAGTTCCGACAGCCATGGACACTGAAGCTTTCTTT. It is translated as CASSQVPTAMDTEAFF.

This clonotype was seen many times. This chain's CDR3 is CASSIRPTSSYEQYF. The CDR3 DNA reads as TGTGCCAGTAGTATAAGGCCGACGAGCTCCTACGAGCAGTACTTC. J is TRBJ2-7 and V is TRBV19; no clear D gene. V dropped 2 bases and J dropped 0 bases, with 11 bases sitting between them. Germline V gene sequence: CDR1 LNHDA, CDR2 SQIVND (reference sequence). The CDR3 consists of 15 residues.